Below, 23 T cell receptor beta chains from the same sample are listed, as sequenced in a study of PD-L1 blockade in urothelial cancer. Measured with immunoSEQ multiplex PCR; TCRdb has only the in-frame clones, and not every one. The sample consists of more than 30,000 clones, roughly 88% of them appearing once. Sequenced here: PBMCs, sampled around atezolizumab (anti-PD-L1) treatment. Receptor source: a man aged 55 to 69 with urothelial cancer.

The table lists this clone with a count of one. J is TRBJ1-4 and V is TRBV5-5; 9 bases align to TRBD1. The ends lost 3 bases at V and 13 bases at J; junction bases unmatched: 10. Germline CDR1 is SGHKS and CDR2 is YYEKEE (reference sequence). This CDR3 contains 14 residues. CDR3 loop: CASSSGTGSSGLFF. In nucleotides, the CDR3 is TGTGCCAGCAGCTCAGGGACAGGGTCCTCCGGACTGTTTTTT.

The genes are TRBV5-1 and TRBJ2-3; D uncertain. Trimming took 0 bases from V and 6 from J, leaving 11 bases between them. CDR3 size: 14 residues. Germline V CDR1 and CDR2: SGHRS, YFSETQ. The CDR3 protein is CASSLARSDDTQYF. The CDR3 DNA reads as TGCGCCAGCAGCTTGGCGCGATCCGATGATACGCAGTATTTT. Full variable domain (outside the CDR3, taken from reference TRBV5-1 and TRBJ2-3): KAGVTQTPRYLIKTRGQQVTLSCSPISGHRSVSWYQQTPGQGLQFLFEYFSETQRNKGNFPGRFSGRQFSNSRSEMNVSTLELGDSALYLCASSLARSDDTQYFGPGTRLTVL.

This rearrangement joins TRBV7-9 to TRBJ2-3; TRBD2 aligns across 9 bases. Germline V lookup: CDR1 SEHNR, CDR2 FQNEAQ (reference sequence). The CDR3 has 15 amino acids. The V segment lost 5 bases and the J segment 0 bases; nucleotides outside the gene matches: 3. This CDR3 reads CASSPSGVSTDTQYF. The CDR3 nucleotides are TGTGCCAGCAGCCCTAGCGGGGTAAGCACAGATACGCAGTATTTT.

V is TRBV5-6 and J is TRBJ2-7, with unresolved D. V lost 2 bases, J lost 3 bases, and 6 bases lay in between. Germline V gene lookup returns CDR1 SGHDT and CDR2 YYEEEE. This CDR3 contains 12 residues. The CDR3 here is CASSFRRYEQYF. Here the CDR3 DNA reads TGTGCCAGCAGCTTTCGTCGCTACGAGCAGTACTTC.

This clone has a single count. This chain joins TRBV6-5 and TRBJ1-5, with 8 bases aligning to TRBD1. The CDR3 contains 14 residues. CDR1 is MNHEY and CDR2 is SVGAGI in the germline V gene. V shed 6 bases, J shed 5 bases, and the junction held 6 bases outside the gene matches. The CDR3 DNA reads TGTGCCAGCAGCCTGACAGGGGACTATCAGCCCCAGCATTTT. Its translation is CASSLTGDYQPQHF.

CDR3: CASSSLRDNDNYGYTF. For the CDR3, the DNA is TGTGCCAGCAGTTCCCTTCGGGACAACGATAACTATGGCTACACCTTC. V gene TRBV6-6 combines with J gene TRBJ1-2; possibly TRBD1 for D (6 bases). CDR3 size: 16 residues. Deletions cut 4 bases from V and 1 base from J, with 16 bases between. Germline V gene sequence: CDR1 MNHNY, CDR2 SVGAGI (reference sequence).

The CDR3 is CASSLGGGSTGELFF. In nucleotides, the CDR3 is TGTGCCAGCAGCTTAGGGGGGGGGAGCACCGGGGAGCTGTTTTTT. The V and J genes are TRBV11-3 and TRBJ2-2; 7 bases are a match to TRBD2. The CDR3 runs to 15 residues. The germline CDR1 and CDR2 sequences are SGHNT and YENEEA. The junction had 3 bases not matched to a gene; V was cut back by 1 base and J by 4 bases.

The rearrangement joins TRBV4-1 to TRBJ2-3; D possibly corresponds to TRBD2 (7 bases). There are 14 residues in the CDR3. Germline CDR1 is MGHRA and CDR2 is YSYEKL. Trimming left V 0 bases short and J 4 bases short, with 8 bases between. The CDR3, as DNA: TGCGCCAGCAGCCAAGAAGGGGGGGCAGATACGCAGTATTTT. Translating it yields CASSQEGGADTQYF.

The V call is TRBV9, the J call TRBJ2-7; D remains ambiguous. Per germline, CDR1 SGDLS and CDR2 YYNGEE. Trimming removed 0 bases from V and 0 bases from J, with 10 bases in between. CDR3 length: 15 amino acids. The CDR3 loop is CASSVEGRFSYEQYF. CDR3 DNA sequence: TGTGCCAGCAGCGTAGAAGGCAGGTTCTCCTACGAGCAGTACTTC. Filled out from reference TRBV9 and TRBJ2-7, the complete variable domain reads DSGVTQTPKHLITATGQRVTLRCSPRSGDLSVYWYQQSLDQGLQFLIQYYNGEERAKGNILERFSAQQFPDLHSELNLSSLELGDSALYFCASSVEGRFSYEQYFGPGTRLTVT.

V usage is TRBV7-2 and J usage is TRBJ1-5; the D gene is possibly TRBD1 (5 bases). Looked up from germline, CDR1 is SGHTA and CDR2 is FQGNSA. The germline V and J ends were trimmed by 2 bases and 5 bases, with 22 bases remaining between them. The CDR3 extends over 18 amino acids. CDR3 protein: CASSLIAAWGVEDQPQHF. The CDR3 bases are TGTGCCAGCAGCTTAATCGCAGCGTGGGGGGTAGAGGATCAGCCCCAGCATTTT.

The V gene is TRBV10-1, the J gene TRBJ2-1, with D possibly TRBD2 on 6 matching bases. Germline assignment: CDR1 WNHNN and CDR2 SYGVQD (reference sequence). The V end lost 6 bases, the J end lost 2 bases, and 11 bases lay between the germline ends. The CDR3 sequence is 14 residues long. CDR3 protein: CASSKAGAYNEQFF. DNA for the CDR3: TGCGCCAGCAGCAAAGCGGGCGCCTACAATGAGCAGTTCTTC.

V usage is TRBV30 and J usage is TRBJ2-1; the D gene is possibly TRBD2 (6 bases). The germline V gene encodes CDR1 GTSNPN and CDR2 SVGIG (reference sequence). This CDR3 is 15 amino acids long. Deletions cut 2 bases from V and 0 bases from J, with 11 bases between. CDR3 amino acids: CAWSRRGNSYNEQFF. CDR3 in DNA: TGTGCCTGGAGTCGCCGCGGGAACTCCTACAATGAGCAGTTCTTC.

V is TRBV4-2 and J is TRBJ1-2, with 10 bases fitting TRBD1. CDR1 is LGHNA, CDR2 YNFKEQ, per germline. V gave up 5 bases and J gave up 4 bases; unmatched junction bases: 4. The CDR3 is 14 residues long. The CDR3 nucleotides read TGTGCCAGCAGCGCGGGACAGGGGATCTATGGCTACACCTTC. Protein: CASSAGQGIYGYTF.

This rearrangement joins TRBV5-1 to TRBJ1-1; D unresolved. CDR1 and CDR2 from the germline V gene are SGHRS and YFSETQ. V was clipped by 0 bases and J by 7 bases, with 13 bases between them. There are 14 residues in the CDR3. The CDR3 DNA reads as TGCGCCAGCAGCTTGGAGTATGGTCAGATTGAAGCTTTCTTT. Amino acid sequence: CASSLEYGQIEAFF.

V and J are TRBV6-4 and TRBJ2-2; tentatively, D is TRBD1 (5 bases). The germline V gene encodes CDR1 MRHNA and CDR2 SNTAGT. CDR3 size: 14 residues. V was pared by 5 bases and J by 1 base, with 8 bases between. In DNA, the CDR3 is TGTGCCAGCAGTCAGGGCTGGAACACCGGGGAGCTGTTTTTT. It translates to CASSQGWNTGELFF.

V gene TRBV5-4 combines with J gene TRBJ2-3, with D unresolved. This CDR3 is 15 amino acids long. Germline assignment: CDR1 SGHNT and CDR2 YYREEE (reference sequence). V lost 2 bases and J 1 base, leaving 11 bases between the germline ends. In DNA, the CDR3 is TGTGCCAGCAGCTTTTATTTAGTCGGCACAGATACGCAGTATTTT. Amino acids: CASSFYLVGTDTQYF.

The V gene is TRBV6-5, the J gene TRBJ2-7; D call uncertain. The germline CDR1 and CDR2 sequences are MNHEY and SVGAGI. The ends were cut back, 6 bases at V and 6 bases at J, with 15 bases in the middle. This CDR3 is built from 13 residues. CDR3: CASSEIGFVEQYF. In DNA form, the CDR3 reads TGTGCCAGCAGCGAAATCGGGTTCGTCGAGCAGTACTTC.

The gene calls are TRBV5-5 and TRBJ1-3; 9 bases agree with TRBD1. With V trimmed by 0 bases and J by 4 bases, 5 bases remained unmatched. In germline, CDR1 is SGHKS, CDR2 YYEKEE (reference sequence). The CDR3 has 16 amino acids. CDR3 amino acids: CASSLDPGQGGNTIYF. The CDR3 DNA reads TGTGCCAGCAGCTTGGACCCGGGACAGGGCGGAAACACCATATATTTT.

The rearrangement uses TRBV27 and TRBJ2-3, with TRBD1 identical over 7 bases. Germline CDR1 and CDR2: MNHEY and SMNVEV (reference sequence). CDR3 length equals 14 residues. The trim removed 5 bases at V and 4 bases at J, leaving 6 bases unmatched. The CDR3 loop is CASSQQGWADTQYF. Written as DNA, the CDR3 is TGTGCCAGCAGTCAACAGGGGTGGGCAGATACGCAGTATTTT.

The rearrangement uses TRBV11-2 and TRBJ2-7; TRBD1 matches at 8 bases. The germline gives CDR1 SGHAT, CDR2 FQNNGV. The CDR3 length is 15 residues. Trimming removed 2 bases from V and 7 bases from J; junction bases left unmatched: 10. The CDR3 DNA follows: TGTGCCAGCAGCTTACTTGGCAGGGGGCATCGGGAGCAGTACTTC. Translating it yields CASSLLGRGHREQYF.

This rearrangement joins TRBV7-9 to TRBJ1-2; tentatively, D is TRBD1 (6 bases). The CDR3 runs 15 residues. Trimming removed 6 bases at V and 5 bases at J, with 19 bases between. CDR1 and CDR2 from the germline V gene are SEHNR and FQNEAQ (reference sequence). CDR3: CASSLAGALLYGYTF. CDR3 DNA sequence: TGTGCCAGCAGTTTGGCAGGGGCGCTCCTTTATGGCTACACCTTC.

The CDR3 DNA reads as TGTGCCAGCAGCCGCGCTTTGGCGGGGGGTTCCTACGAGCAGTACTTC. It is translated as CASSRALAGGSYEQYF. The chain combines TRBV5-4 with TRBJ2-7; the match to TRBD2 covers 8 bases. CDR3 length: 16 residues. The ends lost 4 bases at V and 1 base at J; junction bases unmatched: 10. Germline CDR1 and CDR2: SGHNT and YYREEE (reference sequence).

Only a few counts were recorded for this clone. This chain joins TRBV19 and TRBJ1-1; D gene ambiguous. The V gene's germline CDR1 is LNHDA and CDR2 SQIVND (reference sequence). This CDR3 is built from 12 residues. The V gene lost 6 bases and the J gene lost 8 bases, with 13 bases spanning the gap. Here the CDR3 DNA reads TGTGCCAGTAGCCACACGAGGTTGGAAGCTTTCTTT. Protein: CASSHTRLEAFF.